Below, one TCR beta chain is given with its context. No antigen is known for it. Read sequence stops 3 residues before the CDR3 end, and the germline J gene provides the missing end. Sequenced by immunoSEQ multiplex PCR; TCRdb stores in-frame clones only, minus some. The sample data list roughly 50,000 clones. Unstimulated regulatory T cells (CD4+CD25+CD127-), CD4+CD25- non-regulatory cells, CD4 and CD8 cells were FACS-sorted from thawed PBMCs. Germline assignment: CDR1 SGHRS and CDR2 YFSETQ. CDR3 length equals 14 residues. V trimming: 4 bases; J trimming: 5 bases; junction bases outside the gene matches: 7. This entry comes from a study of Tregs in tolerant kidney transplant recipients. As for the study in general: Related graft donors supplied nonmyeloablative bone marrow transplants, and mixed chimerism was transient.

Regarding the study as a whole: Few patients were studied, so findings need validation in larger groups. Donor-specific Treg expansion exceeded global Treg expansion in tolerant patients, suggesting antigen drive.

The V call is TRBV5-1, the J call TRBJ2-5; 8 bases match TRBD1. The starting material was CD4+ T cells from blood, obtained before the transplant. The source is a human donor who received a combined kidney and bone marrow transplant. The CDR3 loop reads CASSLGDRQETQYF. The sequenced part of the CDR3 DNA is TGCGCCAGCAGCCTTGGGGACAGGCAGGAGACC.